Listed here are 27 T cell receptor beta chains from one sample, sequenced in a study of CD8+ T cells in alopecia areata. cDNA prepared by RNA extraction and subsequent reverse transcription served as the template for sequencing. Only in-frame clones appear in the TCRdb table, and some are missing; sequencing was by immunoSEQ multiplex PCR. The sample contains 130,000 to 150,000 clones, approximately 49% of which appear only once. Specimen: CD4+ T cells sorted from blood, collected at week 0. The source of these receptors is a human donor with alopecia areata.

The chain has TRBV5-6 and TRBJ2-2; D not resolved. Trimming removed 4 bases from V and 5 bases from J, with 15 bases in between. CDR1 is SGHDT, CDR2 YYEEEE, per germline. The CDR3 is made up of 15 amino acids. CDR3 DNA sequence: TGTGCCAGCAGCCCGAGGCCCAGAGCTACCGGGGAGCTGTTTTTT. It encodes CASSPRPRATGELFF.

The V call is TRBV29-1, the J call TRBJ2-7, with 7 nucleotides matching TRBD1. There are 14 residues in the CDR3. Germline lookup yields CDR1 SQVTM and CDR2 ANQGSEA. Trimming at V came to 4 bases and at J to 3 bases, leaving 9 bases not matched to a gene. CDR3 region: CSVVSNRGYYEQYF. In DNA form, the CDR3 reads TGCAGCGTTGTTTCCAACAGGGGCTACTACGAGCAGTACTTC.

This clone appeared a few times. The chain links TRBV29-1 to TRBJ1-2, with D possibly TRBD1 on 5 matching bases. Germline V gene data show CDR1 as SQVTM and CDR2 as ANQGSEA. V lost 3 bases and J lost 5, with 16 bases in between. This CDR3 has 14 amino acids. The CDR3 bases are TGCAGCGTTGATAACTTGGGGGACCTTTATGGCTACACCTTC. It specifies CSVDNLGDLYGYTF.

The V call is TRBV9, the J call TRBJ2-3; D gene ambiguous. Germline V gene data show CDR1 as SGDLS and CDR2 as YYNGEE. The V and J ends lost 4 bases and 6 bases respectively, with 18 bases between them. The CDR3 has 15 amino acids. CDR3 region: CASSPRTTPGDTQYF. The CDR3 DNA reads TGTGCCAGCAGCCCGCGGACCACTCCCGGGGATACGCAGTATTTT.

CDR3 amino acids: CSVGIGGSGNTEAFF. DNA for the CDR3: TGCAGCGTTGGCATCGGGGGGAGTGGGAACACTGAAGCTTTCTTT. The gene calls are TRBV29-1 and TRBJ1-1; possible D gene TRBD1, 5 bases. This CDR3 spans 15 amino acids. CDR1 and CDR2 from the germline V gene are SQVTM and ANQGSEA. V shed 4 bases and J shed 1 base, with 16 bases lying between them.

This clone appeared a few times. The chain joins TRBV29-1 to TRBJ2-1, with 8 nucleotides matching TRBD1. Germline V gene sequence: CDR1 SQVTM, CDR2 ANQGSEA. V lost 6 bases and J lost 0; bases outside the gene matches: 13. The CDR3 extends over 17 amino acids. CDR3 nucleotide sequence: TGCAGCGTACACGACAGGGGCCTCCCGAGCTCCTACAATGAGCAGTTCTTC. Protein sequence: CSVHDRGLPSSYNEQFF.

This clone was seen just once. The chain couples TRBV29-1 to TRBJ2-2; possibly TRBD1 for D (5 bases). Per the germline V gene, CDR1 is SQVTM and CDR2 is ANQGSEA. Trimming removed 5 bases from V and 5 bases from J, with 18 bases in between. This CDR3 has 15 residues. The CDR3 sequence: CSVRVGQGQTGELFF. The CDR3, as DNA: TGCAGCGTTAGGGTTGGGCAGGGCCAGACCGGGGAGCTGTTTTTT.

The CDR3 protein is CASSWDRGQYEQYF. For the CDR3, the DNA is TGTGCCAGCAGTTGGGACAGGGGGCAATACGAGCAGTACTTC. V gene TRBV5-4 combines with J gene TRBJ2-7; 12 bases map to TRBD1. Germline V gene lookup returns CDR1 SGHNT and CDR2 YYREEE (reference sequence). V shed 5 bases, J shed 4 bases, and the junction held 4 bases outside the gene matches. The CDR3 has 14 residues.

This clone was counted between two and nine times. The V gene is TRBV27, the J gene TRBJ2-7; D not resolved. The CDR3 consists of 14 residues. Germline values: CDR1 MNHEY, CDR2 SMNVEV (reference sequence). The V end lost 0 bases, the J end lost 5 bases, and 11 bases lay between the germline ends. CDR3 sequence reads: CASSLSIPGDEQYF. CDR3 coding DNA: TGTGCCAGCAGTTTATCGATCCCTGGGGACGAGCAGTACTTC.

V usage is TRBV13 and J usage is TRBJ2-1, with 9 bases fitting TRBD1. CDR1 is PRHDT, CDR2 FYEKMQ, per germline (reference sequence). The CDR3 has 15 residues. V was clipped by 5 bases and J by 7 bases; unmatched bases: 9. The DNA of the CDR3 is TGTGCCAGCAGCCCGGGGGACAGGGTGGGGAATGAGCAGTTCTTC. Translation: CASSPGDRVGNEQFF.

J is TRBJ2-4 and V is TRBV30; 8 nucleotides match TRBD1. Germline CDR1 reads GTSNPN; CDR2 reads SVGIG (reference sequence). The trim removed 3 bases at V and 7 bases at J, leaving 2 bases unmatched. This CDR3 has 12 amino acids. CDR3 DNA: TGTGCCTGGAGGGCAGGGGGCAACATTCAGTACTTC. This codes for CAWRAGGNIQYF.

This clone has a single count. This chain joins TRBV19 and TRBJ2-1; weak D call: TRBD2 (5 bases). Germline V CDR1 and CDR2: LNHDA, SQIVND (reference sequence). CDR3 size: 14 residues. V lost 7 bases to trimming and J lost 0 bases, with 10 bases between them. Written as DNA, the CDR3 is TGTGCCAGTACAGAAGGACTCTCCTACAATGAGCAGTTCTTC. This encodes CASTEGLSYNEQFF.

This clone was observed a few times. V is TRBV29-1 and J is TRBJ2-4; tentatively, D is TRBD1 or TRBD2 (5 bases each). Between the trimmed V and J ends, which lost 7 bases and 6 bases, there was a span of 16 bases. The CDR3 runs to 13 residues. Germline CDR1 reads SQVTM; CDR2 reads ANQGSEA. The CDR3 loop reads CSGGNGGVNIQYF. CDR3 nucleotide sequence: TGCAGCGGGGGGAACGGAGGCGTAAACATTCAGTACTTC.

The chain links TRBV11-2 to TRBJ1-4; 7 nucleotides agree with TRBD1. The germline V gene has CDR1 SGHAT and CDR2 FQNNGV. V trimming: 5 bases; J trimming: 8 bases; junction bases outside the gene matches: 11. The CDR3 consists of 15 residues. CDR3 residues: CASSLPGQSNEKLFF. CDR3 DNA: TGTGCCAGCAGCCTTCCGGGACAGTCGAACGAAAAACTGTTTTTT. Using reference TRBV11-2 and TRBJ1-4 for the parts outside the CDR3, the full variable domain is EAGVAQSPRYKIIEKRQSVAFWCNPISGHATLYWYQQILGQGPKLLIQFQNNGVVDDSQLPKDRFSAERLKGVDSTLKIQPAKLEDSAVYLCASSLPGQSNEKLFFGSGTQLSVL.

V usage is TRBV11-2 and J usage is TRBJ1-5; 10 nucleotides line up with TRBD1. CDR1 and CDR2 (germline): SGHAT, FQNNGV. Trimming at V came to 0 bases and at J to 4 bases, leaving 3 bases not matched to a gene. CDR3 size: 16 residues. The CDR3 is CASSLDLGQGNQPQHF. The DNA of the CDR3 is TGTGCCAGCAGCTTAGATCTGGGACAGGGGAATCAGCCCCAGCATTTT.

This clone was seen a few times. The V call is TRBV2, the J call TRBJ2-1; 8 bases map to TRBD2. Germline-derived CDR1 and CDR2 are SNHLY and FYNNEI. The CDR3 spans 14 residues. The junction had 6 bases not matched to a gene; V was cut back by 5 bases and J by 6 bases. CDR3 amino acids: CASSPGGPFNEQFF. Here the CDR3 DNA reads TGTGCCAGCAGTCCGGGAGGGCCTTTCAATGAGCAGTTCTTC. The full variable domain, rest sourced from reference TRBV2 and TRBJ2-1, is EPEVTQTPSHQVTQMGQEVILRCVPISNHLYFYWYRQILGQKVEFLVSFYNNEISEKSEIFDDQFSVERPDGSNFTLKIRSTKLEDSAMYFCASSPGGPFNEQFFGPGTRLTVL.

The chain carries TRBV2 and TRBJ2-1; D is uncertain. Germline V lookup: CDR1 SNHLY, CDR2 FYNNEI. V lost 7 bases, J lost 6 bases, and 19 bases lay in between. This CDR3 contains 15 residues. Written as DNA, the CDR3 is TGTGCCAGCAACCCCCAACGGACCCCGCTCAATGAGCAGTTCTTC. It specifies CASNPQRTPLNEQFF.

The chain is built from TRBV5-1 and TRBJ2-5; 11 bases map to TRBD2. This CDR3 comprises 17 residues. Germline CDR1 SGHRS, CDR2 YFSETQ. The trim removed 5 bases at V and 2 bases at J, leaving 11 bases unmatched. The CDR3 reads CASRPIPGLAVQETQYF. The CDR3 DNA sequence: TGCGCCAGCAGACCAATACCGGGACTAGCGGTTCAAGAGACCCAGTACTTC.

The chain carries TRBV11-2 and TRBJ2-5; a possible D gene is TRBD1 (5 bases). Germline V lookup: CDR1 SGHAT, CDR2 FQNNGV. This CDR3 has 16 amino acids. V dropped 2 bases and J dropped 5 bases, with 18 bases sitting between them. CDR3 region: CASSLTPQQGQETQYF. In DNA, the CDR3 is TGTGCCAGCAGCTTAACCCCCCAGCAGGGTCAGGAGACCCAGTACTTC. Variable domain in full (rest from reference TRBV11-2 and TRBJ2-5): EAGVAQSPRYKIIEKRQSVAFWCNPISGHATLYWYQQILGQGPKLLIQFQNNGVVDDSQLPKDRFSAERLKGVDSTLKIQPAKLEDSAVYLCASSLTPQQGQETQYFGPGTRLLVL.

This chain connects TRBV30 to TRBJ2-7; D is undetermined. Trimming took off 2 bases at V and 2 bases at J, with 13 bases between the two ends. This CDR3 is built from 14 residues. CDR1 GTSNPN and CDR2 SVGIG come from the germline V gene (reference sequence). Here the CDR3 reads CAWSTQTVTYEQYF. The CDR3, as DNA: TGTGCCTGGAGTACCCAGACTGTCACCTACGAGCAGTACTTC.

The chain carries TRBV4-3 and TRBJ2-2, with 12 nucleotides matching TRBD1. Losses at the gene ends were 2 bases for V and 3 bases for J; bases not matched to a gene: 1. This CDR3 region has 16 residues. The germline CDR1 and CDR2 sequences are LGHNA and YSLEER. The CDR3 region is CASSQRDRGHTGELFF. For the CDR3, the DNA is TGCGCCAGCAGCCAACGGGACAGGGGGCACACCGGGGAGCTGTTTTTT.

This chain connects TRBV29-1 to TRBJ2-1; 7 nucleotides line up with TRBD2. Germline CDR1 SQVTM, CDR2 ANQGSEA. The J segment lost 1 base and the V segment lost 6 bases, leaving 3 bases of the junction unmatched. The CDR3 covers 13 residues. For the CDR3, the DNA is TGCAGCGTCCCTAGCGGTTCCTACAATGAGCAGTTCTTC. Translating gives CSVPSGSYNEQFF.

V gene TRBV7-2 combines with J gene TRBJ2-1; tentatively, D is TRBD2 (6 bases). The CDR3 has 16 amino acids. V lost 4 bases and J 8 bases, leaving 21 bases between the germline ends. Germline CDR1 and CDR2: SGHTA and FQGNSA. This CDR3 is CASSSARLGRSDEQFF. DNA of the CDR3: TGTGCCAGCAGCTCAGCCCGACTCGGGAGAAGCGATGAGCAGTTCTTC.

The table lists this clone with many counts. This chain uses TRBV7-9 with TRBJ2-7; no clear D gene. The CDR3 loop spans 16 amino acids. Trimming left V 5 bases short and J 1 base short, with 18 bases between. Germline CDR1 SEHNR, CDR2 FQNEAQ (reference sequence). DNA of the CDR3: TGTGCCAGCAGCACCCTTTGGGCAGAGAGTTCCTACGAGCAGTACTTC. This gives the protein CASSTLWAESSYEQYF.

This chain uses TRBV5-4 with TRBJ2-7, with TRBD2 identical over 15 bases. The CDR3 contains 16 residues. The ends lost 4 bases at V and 5 bases at J; junction bases unmatched: 7. Germline CDR1 SGHNT, CDR2 YYREEE (reference sequence). CDR3 protein: CASSPGTSGRIHEQYF. CDR3 in DNA: TGTGCCAGCAGCCCCGGGACTAGCGGGAGGATCCACGAGCAGTACTTC.

The V call is TRBV7-9, the J call TRBJ1-2, with D possibly matching TRBD1 (6 bases). Germline values: CDR1 SEHNR, CDR2 FQNEAQ (reference sequence). Trimming left V 11 bases short and J 0 bases short, with 13 bases between. The length of the CDR3 is 13 residues. The CDR3 DNA reads TGTGCCGGGGGGACACAAGCTAACTATGGCTACACCTTC. This sequence encodes CAGGTQANYGYTF.

This rearrangement joins TRBV27 to TRBJ2-5; maybe TRBD2 (5 bases). CDR1 is MNHEY and CDR2 is SMNVEV in the germline V gene (reference sequence). There are 13 residues in the CDR3. The V gene lost 6 bases and the J gene lost 5 bases, with 13 bases spanning the gap. The CDR3 is CASSREPGETQYF. CDR3 coding DNA: TGTGCCAGCAGCCGAGAGCCGGGGGAGACCCAGTACTTC.